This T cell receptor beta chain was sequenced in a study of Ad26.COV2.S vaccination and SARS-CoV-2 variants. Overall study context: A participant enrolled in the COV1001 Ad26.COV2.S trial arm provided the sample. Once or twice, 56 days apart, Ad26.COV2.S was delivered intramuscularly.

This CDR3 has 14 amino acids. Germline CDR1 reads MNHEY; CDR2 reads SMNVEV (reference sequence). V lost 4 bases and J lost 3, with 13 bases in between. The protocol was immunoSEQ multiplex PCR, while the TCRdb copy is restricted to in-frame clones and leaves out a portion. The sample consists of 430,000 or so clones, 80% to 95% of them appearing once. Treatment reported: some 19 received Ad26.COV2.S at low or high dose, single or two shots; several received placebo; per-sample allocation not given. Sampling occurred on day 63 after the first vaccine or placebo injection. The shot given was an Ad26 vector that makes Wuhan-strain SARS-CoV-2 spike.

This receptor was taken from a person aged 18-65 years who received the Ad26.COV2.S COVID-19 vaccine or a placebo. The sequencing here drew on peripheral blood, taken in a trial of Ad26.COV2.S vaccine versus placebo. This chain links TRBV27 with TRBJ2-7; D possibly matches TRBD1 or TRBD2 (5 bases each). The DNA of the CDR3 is TGTGCCAGCAGTTCGCCCTCAGGGAGCTACGAGCAGTACTTC. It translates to CASSSPSGSYEQYF.